The source of this T cell receptor (beta chain) is a study of T cell changes during pregnancy in multiple sclerosis. Germline V CDR1 and CDR2: SEHNR, FQNEAQ (reference sequence). V gave up 8 bases and J gave up 6 bases, with 12 bases separating them. There are 12 residues in the CDR3. Method: immunoSEQ multiplex PCR; TCRdb's copy keeps in-frame clones and lacks some. The sample holds some 60,000 clones, approximately 90% seen once. The chain is built from TRBV7-9 and TRBJ2-3; D is undetermined. The clonotype was recovered from a female donor in good health, enrolled as a control in a pregnancy study. The sequencing used peripheral blood, collected in the first trimester of pregnancy. CDR3 amino acids: CASGTTGDTQYF. CDR3 nucleotides: TGTGCCAGCGGAACGACTGGGGATACGCAGTATTTT.